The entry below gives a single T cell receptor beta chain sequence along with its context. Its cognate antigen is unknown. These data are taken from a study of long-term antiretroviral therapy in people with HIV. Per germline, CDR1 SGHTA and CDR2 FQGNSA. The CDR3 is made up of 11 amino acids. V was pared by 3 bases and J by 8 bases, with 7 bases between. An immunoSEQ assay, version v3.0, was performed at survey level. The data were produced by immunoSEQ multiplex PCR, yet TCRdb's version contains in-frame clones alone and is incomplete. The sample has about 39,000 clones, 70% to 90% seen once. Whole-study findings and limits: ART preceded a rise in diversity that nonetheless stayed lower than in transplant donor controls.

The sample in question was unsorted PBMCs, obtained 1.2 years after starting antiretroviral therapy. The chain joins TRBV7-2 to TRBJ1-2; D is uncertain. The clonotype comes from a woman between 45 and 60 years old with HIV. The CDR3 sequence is CASSLSRGYTF. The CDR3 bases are TGTGCCAGCAGCTTGAGTAGGGGCTACACCTTC.